The 9 T cell receptor beta chains in this list originate from one sample, sequenced in a study of blood T cell repertoires in COVID-19. Data came from immunoSEQ multiplex PCR; TCRdb stores just in-frame clones and leaves some out. The repertoire includes roughly 500,000 clones, roughly 90% of them detected once, and about 2% sits in the top ten. Source material: PBMCs or T cells enriched from blood (not recorded which). The source of these receptors is a middle-aged woman who had recovered from COVID-19.

This clone was found many times. The chain employs TRBV7-9 and TRBJ1-5, with D tentatively TRBD1 (6 bases). The CDR3 contains 15 residues. Germline lookup yields CDR1 SEHNR and CDR2 FQNEAQ (reference sequence). Trimming took 6 bases from V and 0 from J, leaving 12 bases between them. The CDR3 DNA follows: TGTGCCAGCAGTCCGGGGACAAATAGCAATCAGCCCCAGCATTTT. This gives the protein CASSPGTNSNQPQHF.

The chain employs TRBV11-3 and TRBJ1-1; TRBD1 matches 8 bases. The trim removed 5 bases at V and 0 bases at J, leaving 8 bases unmatched. Per the germline V gene, CDR1 is SGHNT and CDR2 is YENEEA. This CDR3 is 16 amino acids long. The CDR3: CASSRDRGYMNTEAFF. The CDR3 region has the DNA TGTGCCAGCAGCCGCGACAGGGGCTACATGAACACTGAAGCTTTCTTT.

V and J are TRBV5-4 and TRBJ2-5; 7 nucleotides line up with TRBD2. This CDR3 contains 16 residues. Germline CDR1 SGHNT, CDR2 YYREEE (reference sequence). J was trimmed by 2 bases and V by 4 bases; bases with no gene match: 11. The DNA of the CDR3 is TGTGCCAGCAGCAGGGGCGGGGGAGCGGTACAAGAGACCCAGTACTTC. This sequence encodes CASSRGGGAVQETQYF.

The rearrangement joins TRBV24-1 to TRBJ2-5; the match to TRBD1 covers 9 bases. After removal of 0 bases from V and 4 bases from J, the junction contained 8 bases not matched to a gene. CDR1 KGHDR and CDR2 SFDVKD come from the germline V gene. The CDR3 contains 17 residues. The CDR3 spells CATSDLGTGPRGETQYF. CDR3 coding DNA: TGTGCCACCAGTGATTTGGGGACAGGGCCGAGGGGAGAGACCCAGTACTTC.

This chain links TRBV10-3 with TRBJ2-1; no clear D gene. Trimming left V 5 bases short and J 0 bases short, with 14 bases between. This CDR3 spans 16 amino acids. From germline, CDR1 is ENHRY and CDR2 SYGVKD. The CDR3 DNA follows: TGTGCCATCAGTCCCAAAACGGGTGGCTCCTACAATGAGCAGTTCTTC. This codes for CAISPKTGGSYNEQFF.

The chain joins TRBV4-3 to TRBJ1-4; D perhaps matches TRBD1 (6 bases). Trimming cost V 4 bases and J 1 base, with 7 bases left between them. CDR3 length equals 14 residues. Germline CDR1 is LGHNA and CDR2 is YSLEER. In nucleotides, the CDR3 is TGCGCCAGCAGCCGAGGGGGAACTAATGAAAAACTGTTTTTT. Translated, it gives CASSRGGTNEKLFF.

This rearrangement joins TRBV7-2 to TRBJ1-1; no reliable D call. From germline, CDR1 is SGHTA and CDR2 FQGNSA. The CDR3 covers 15 residues. V was trimmed by 6 bases and J by 1 base, leaving 15 bases between them. CDR3 sequence: CASRVVHSTNTEAFF. CDR3 DNA sequence: TGTGCCAGCAGGGTGGTACACAGCACGAACACTGAAGCTTTCTTT.

The rearrangement joins TRBV5-1 to TRBJ1-1; the match to TRBD1 covers 7 bases. The V and J ends lost 5 bases and 6 bases, in that order; junction bases with no gene match: 4. CDR1 and CDR2 from the germline V gene are SGHRS and YFSETQ. The length of the CDR3 is 12 residues. CDR3 coding DNA: TGCGCCAGCAGGAGGGACAGCCCTGAAGCTTTCTTT. Translation gives CASRRDSPEAFF.

This chain links TRBV10-3 with TRBJ1-1; possibly TRBD1 for D (5 bases). Germline V CDR1 and CDR2: ENHRY, SYGVKD. The germline V and J ends were trimmed by 6 bases and 6 bases, with 14 bases remaining between them. The CDR3 extends over 13 amino acids. The CDR3 spells CAISYGTRAEAFF. The CDR3 nucleotides read TGTGCCATCAGCTACGGGACTCGGGCTGAAGCTTTCTTT.